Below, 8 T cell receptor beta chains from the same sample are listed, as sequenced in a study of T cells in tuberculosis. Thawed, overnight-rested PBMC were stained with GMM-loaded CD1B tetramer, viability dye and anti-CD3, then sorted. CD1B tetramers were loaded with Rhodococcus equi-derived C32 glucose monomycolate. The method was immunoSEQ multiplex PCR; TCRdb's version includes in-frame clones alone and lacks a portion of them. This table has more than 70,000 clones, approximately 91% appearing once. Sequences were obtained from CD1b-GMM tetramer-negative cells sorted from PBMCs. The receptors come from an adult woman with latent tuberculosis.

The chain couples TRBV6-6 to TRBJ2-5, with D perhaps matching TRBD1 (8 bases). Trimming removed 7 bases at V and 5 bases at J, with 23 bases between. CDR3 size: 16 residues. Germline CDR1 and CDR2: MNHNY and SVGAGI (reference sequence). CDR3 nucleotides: TGTGCCAGCAATCACCCAAACAGGGGGGGCCGGGAGACCCAGTACTTC. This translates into CASNHPNRGGRETQYF.

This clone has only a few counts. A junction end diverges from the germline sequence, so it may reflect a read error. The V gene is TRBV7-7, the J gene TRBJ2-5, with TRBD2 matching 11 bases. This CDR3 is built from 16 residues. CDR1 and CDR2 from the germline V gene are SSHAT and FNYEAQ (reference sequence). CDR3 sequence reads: CASSHPSGGRRKTQYF. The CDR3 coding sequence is TGTGCTAGCAGCCACCCTAGCGGGGGGCGGAGGAAGACCCAGTACTTC.

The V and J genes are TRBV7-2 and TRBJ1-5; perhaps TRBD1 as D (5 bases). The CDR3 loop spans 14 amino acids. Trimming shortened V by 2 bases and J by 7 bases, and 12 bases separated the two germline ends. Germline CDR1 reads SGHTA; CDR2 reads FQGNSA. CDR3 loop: CASSLQGGEQPQHF. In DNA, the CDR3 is TGTGCCAGCAGCTTACAGGGAGGAGAGCAGCCCCAGCATTTT. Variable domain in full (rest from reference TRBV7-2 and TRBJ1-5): GAGVSQSPSNKVTEKGKDVELRCDPISGHTALYWYRQSLGQGLEFLIYFQGNSAPDKSGLPSDRFSAERTGGSVSTLTIQRTQQEDSAVYLCASSLQGGEQPQHFGDGTRLSIL.

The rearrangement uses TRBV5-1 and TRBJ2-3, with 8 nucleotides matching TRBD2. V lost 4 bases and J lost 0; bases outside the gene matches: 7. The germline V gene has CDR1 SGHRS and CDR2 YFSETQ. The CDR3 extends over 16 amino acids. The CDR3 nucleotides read TGCGCCAGCAGCGTCCCGTTAGCGGGGAGCACAGATACGCAGTATTTT. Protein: CASSVPLAGSTDTQYF.

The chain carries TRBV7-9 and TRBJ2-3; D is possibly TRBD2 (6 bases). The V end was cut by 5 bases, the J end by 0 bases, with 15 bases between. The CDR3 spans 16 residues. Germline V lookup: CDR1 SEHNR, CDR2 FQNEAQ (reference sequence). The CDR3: CASSPHWGESTDTQYF. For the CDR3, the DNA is TGTGCCAGCAGCCCTCATTGGGGGGAAAGCACAGATACGCAGTATTTT.

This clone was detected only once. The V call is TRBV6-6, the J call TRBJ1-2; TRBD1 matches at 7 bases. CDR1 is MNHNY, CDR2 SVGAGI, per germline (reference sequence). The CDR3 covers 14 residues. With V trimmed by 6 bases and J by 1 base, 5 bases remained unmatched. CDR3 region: CASRPRDSNYGYTF. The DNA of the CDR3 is TGTGCCAGCAGACCCCGGGACAGTAACTATGGCTACACCTTC.

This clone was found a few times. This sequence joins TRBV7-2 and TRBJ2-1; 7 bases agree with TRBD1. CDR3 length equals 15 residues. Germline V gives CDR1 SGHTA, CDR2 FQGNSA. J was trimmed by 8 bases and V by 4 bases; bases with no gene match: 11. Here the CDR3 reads CASSSARRGQDEQFF. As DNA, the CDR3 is TGTGCCAGCAGCTCCGCACGAAGGGGGCAAGATGAGCAGTTCTTC.

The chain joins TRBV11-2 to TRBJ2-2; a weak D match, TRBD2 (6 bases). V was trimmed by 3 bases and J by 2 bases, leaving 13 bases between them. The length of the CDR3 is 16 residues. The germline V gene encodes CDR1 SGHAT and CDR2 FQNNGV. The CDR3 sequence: CASSFAGRFNTGELFF. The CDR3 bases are TGTGCCAGCAGCTTTGCGGGGCGCTTTAACACCGGGGAGCTGTTTTTT.